This T cell receptor (beta chain) originates from a study of cytomegalovirus exposure and HLA in healthy donors. Germline V CDR1 and CDR2: LGHNA, YSLEER. Between the trimmed V and J ends, which lost 1 base and 4 bases, there was a span of 14 bases. This CDR3 contains 16 residues. Amplification used 60 Vbeta primers and 13 Jbeta primers. The assay was immunoSEQ multiplex PCR, and TCRdb's table has in-frame clones only and misses some. The sample has more than 95,000 clones, around 72% seen once. The V call is TRBV4-3, the J call TRBJ1-5; D gene ambiguous. This sequence originates from a woman in her fifties or sixties in good health and CMV-seropositive. The sequencing input was PBMCs. The CDR3: CASSQGGGKGNQPQHF. In nucleotides, the CDR3 is TGCGCCAGCAGCCAAGGGGGAGGAAAAGGGAATCAGCCCCAGCATTTT.